The 5 T cell receptor beta chains below come from one sample, sequenced in a study of cytomegalovirus exposure and HLA in healthy donors. This PCR relied on a set of 60 Vbeta primers and 13 Jbeta primers. Data came from immunoSEQ multiplex PCR; TCRdb stores just in-frame clones and leaves some out. This table holds about 49,000 clones. Specimen: PBMCs. These TCRs come from a man aged 18 to 35 in good health and CMV-seropositive.

The V and J genes are TRBV10-3 and TRBJ2-1; 12 nucleotides align to TRBD2. Germline V CDR1 and CDR2: ENHRY, SYGVKD. The CDR3 sequence is 16 residues long. Trimming removed 6 bases from V and 7 bases from J; junction bases left unmatched: 10. CDR3 in DNA: TGTGCCATCAGCGACCAGACTAGCGGGAGAGGTAATGAGCAGTTCTTC. Its translation is CAISDQTSGRGNEQFF.

The gene calls are TRBV6-1 and TRBJ1-5; D is possibly TRBD1 (5 bases). The CDR3 spans 14 residues. Germline CDR1 and CDR2: MNHNS and SASEGT. Trimming removed 2 bases at V and 9 bases at J, with 14 bases between. The CDR3 loop is CASSEWGEGRPQHF. The CDR3, as DNA: TGTGCCAGCAGTGAATGGGGGGAGGGCCGGCCCCAGCATTTT.

The gene calls are TRBV6-4 and TRBJ1-5; 9 nucleotides line up with TRBD1. CDR3 length: 16 amino acids. Germline V lookup: CDR1 MRHNA, CDR2 SNTAGT. With V trimmed by 3 bases and J by 5 bases, 8 bases remained unmatched. CDR3 DNA: TGTGCCAGCAGTGAGGACCCGGGACAGGGACATCAGCCCCAGCATTTT. Translated, it gives CASSEDPGQGHQPQHF.

The chain joins TRBV4-1 to TRBJ2-7, with 7 bases matching TRBD1. CDR1 MGHRA and CDR2 YSYEKL come from the germline V gene. The junction had 7 bases not matched to a gene; V was cut back by 4 bases and J by 7 bases. CDR3 length: 13 residues. The DNA of the CDR3 is TGCGCCAGCAGCCCGACAGGGTCGAGGGAGCAGTACTTC. It codes for CASSPTGSREQYF.

The chain links TRBV15 to TRBJ2-7; a weak D match, TRBD2 (5 bases). CDR3 length: 13 amino acids. Trimming cost V 8 bases and J 2 bases, with 13 bases left between them. Germline CDR1 is LNHNV and CDR2 is YYDKDF (reference sequence). The CDR3 sequence: CATSGKGTYEQYF. The CDR3 coding sequence is TGTGCCACCTCGGGGAAAGGCACCTACGAGCAGTACTTC.